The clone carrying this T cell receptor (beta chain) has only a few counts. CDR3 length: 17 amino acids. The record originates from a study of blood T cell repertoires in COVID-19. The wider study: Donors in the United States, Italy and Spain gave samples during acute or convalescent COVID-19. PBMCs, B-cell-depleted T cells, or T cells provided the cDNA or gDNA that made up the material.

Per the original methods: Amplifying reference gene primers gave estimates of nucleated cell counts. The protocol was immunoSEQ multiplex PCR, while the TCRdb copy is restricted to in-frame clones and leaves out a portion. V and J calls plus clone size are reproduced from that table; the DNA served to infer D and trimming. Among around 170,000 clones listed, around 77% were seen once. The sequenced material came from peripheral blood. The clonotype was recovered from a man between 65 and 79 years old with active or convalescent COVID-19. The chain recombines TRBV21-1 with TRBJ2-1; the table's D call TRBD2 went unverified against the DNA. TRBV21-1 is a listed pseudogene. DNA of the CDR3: TGTGCCAGCAGCACTGGGAGTCGTGCAGTTTCCTACAATGAGCAGTTCTTC. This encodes CASSTGSRAVSYNEQFF.